The 6 T cell receptor beta chains given below trace back to one sample, sequenced in a study of T cell responses to AZD1222 COVID-19 vaccine. Libraries were prepared by immunoSEQ multiplex PCR; TCRdb keeps only in-frame clonotypes and omits some of them. Of over 65,000 clones in the sample, about 91% are singletons; the top ten hold 5.5% to 9%. The sample was peripheral blood, taken on day 0 of MenACWY control vaccination. The receptors derive from an adult in good health.

The chain links TRBV20-1 to TRBJ2-3; a weak D match, TRBD2 (6 bases). V was trimmed by 3 bases and J by 2 bases, leaving 9 bases between them. The CDR3 spans 13 residues. CDR1 is DFQATT and CDR2 is SNEGSKA in the germline V gene (reference sequence). CDR3 DNA sequence: TGCAGTGCTAGTCGGGGGAACACAGATACGCAGTATTTT. Its translation is CSASRGNTDTQYF.

The rearrangement joins TRBV10-3 to TRBJ1-2; 9 bases fit TRBD1. This CDR3 comprises 14 residues. Germline V gene data show CDR1 as ENHRY and CDR2 as SYGVKD. V trimming: 7 bases; J trimming: 2 bases; junction bases outside the gene matches: 5. CDR3 sequence reads: CAITSGQGNYGYTF. DNA for the CDR3: TGTGCCATCACTTCCGGACAGGGGAACTATGGCTACACCTTC.

This clone turned up a few times. The chain links TRBV10-3 to TRBJ2-1, with a weak D call TRBD2 (6 bases). CDR1 ENHRY and CDR2 SYGVKD come from the germline V gene. This CDR3 has 16 residues. V lost 0 bases, J lost 5 bases, and 14 bases lay in between. The CDR3 DNA sequence: TGTGCCATCAGTGAGTCGGGTAGCGGACTGAACAATGAGCAGTTCTTC. Translating gives CAISESGSGLNNEQFF.

The V gene is TRBV24-1, the J gene TRBJ2-7; D call uncertain. With 0 bases removed from V and 3 bases from J, the gap between germline ends came to 5 bases. CDR1 and CDR2 (germline): KGHDR, SFDVKD. The CDR3 covers 13 residues. The CDR3 DNA reads TGTGCCACCAGTGATTTGGTTGGCTACGAGCAGTACTTC. Translation: CATSDLVGYEQYF.

The V call is TRBV9, the J call TRBJ1-5; the D is unclear. This CDR3 is built from 15 residues. The germline V and J ends were trimmed by 0 bases and 0 bases, with 7 bases remaining between them. Germline V gene sequence: CDR1 SGDLS, CDR2 YYNGEE. The CDR3 DNA follows: TGTGCCAGCAGCGTAGAGGGAGATAGCAATCAGCCCCAGCATTTT. This sequence encodes CASSVEGDSNQPQHF.

V and J are TRBV7-2 and TRBJ2-3, with 7 bases fitting TRBD2. J lost 2 bases, V lost 5 bases, and 10 bases had no gene match. The CDR3 is made up of 16 amino acids. Germline V gives CDR1 SGHTA, CDR2 FQGNSA. CDR3 in DNA: TGTGCCAGCAGCACCTTTAGCGGGCTACCCACAGATACGCAGTATTTT. This sequence encodes CASSTFSGLPTDTQYF. Using reference TRBV7-2 and TRBJ2-3 for the parts outside the CDR3, the full variable domain is GAGVSQSPSNKVTEKGKDVELRCDPISGHTALYWYRQSLGQGLEFLIYFQGNSAPDKSGLPSDRFSAERTGGSVSTLTIQRTQQEDSAVYLCASSTFSGLPTDTQYFGPGTRLTVL.